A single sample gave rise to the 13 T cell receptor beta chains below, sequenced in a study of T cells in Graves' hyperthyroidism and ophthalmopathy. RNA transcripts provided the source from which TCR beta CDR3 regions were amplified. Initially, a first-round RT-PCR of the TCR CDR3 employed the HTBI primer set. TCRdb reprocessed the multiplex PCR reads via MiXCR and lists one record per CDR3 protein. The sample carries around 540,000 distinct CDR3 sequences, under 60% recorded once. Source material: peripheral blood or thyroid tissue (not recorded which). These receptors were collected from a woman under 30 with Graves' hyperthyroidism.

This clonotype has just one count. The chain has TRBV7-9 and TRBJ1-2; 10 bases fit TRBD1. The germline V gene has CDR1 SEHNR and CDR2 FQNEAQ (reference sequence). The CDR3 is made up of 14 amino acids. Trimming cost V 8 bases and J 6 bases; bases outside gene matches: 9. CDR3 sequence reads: CASSPGQGNDGYTF. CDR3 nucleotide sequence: TGTGCCAGCTCGCCGGGACAGGGGAACGATGGCTACACCTTC.

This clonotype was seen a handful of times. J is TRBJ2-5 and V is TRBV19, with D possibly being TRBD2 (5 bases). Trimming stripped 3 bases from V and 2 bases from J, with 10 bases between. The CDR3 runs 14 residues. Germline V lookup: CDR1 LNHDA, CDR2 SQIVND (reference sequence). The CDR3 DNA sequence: TGTGCCAGTAGTATCCGGACTTTACAAGAGACCCAGTACTTC. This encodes CASSIRTLQETQYF.

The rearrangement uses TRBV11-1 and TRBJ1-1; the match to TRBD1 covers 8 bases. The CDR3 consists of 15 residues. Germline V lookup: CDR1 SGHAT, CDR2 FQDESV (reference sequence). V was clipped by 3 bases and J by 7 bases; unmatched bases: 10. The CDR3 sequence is CASSLDREPLNEAFF. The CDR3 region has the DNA TGTGCCAGCAGCTTGGACAGGGAACCACTTAATGAAGCTTTCTTT.

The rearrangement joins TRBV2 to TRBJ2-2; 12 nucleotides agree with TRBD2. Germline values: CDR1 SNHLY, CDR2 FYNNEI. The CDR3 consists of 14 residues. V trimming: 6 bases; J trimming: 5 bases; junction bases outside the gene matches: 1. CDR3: CASRGLAGTGELFF. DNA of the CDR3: TGTGCCAGCAGAGGACTAGCGGGGACCGGGGAGCTGTTTTTT.

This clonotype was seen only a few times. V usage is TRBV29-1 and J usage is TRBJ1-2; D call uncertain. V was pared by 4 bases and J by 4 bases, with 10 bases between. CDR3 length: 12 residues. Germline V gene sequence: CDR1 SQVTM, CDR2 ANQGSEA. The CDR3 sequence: CSVARAGYGYTF. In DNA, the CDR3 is TGCAGCGTTGCCCGGGCTGGCTATGGCTACACCTTC. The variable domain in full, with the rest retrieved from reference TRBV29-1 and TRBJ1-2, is SAVISQKPSRDICQRGTSLTIQCQVDSQVTMMFWYRQQPGQSLTLIATANQGSEATYESGFVIDKFPISRPNLTFSTLTVSNMSPEDSSIYLCSVARAGYGYTFGSGTRLTVV.

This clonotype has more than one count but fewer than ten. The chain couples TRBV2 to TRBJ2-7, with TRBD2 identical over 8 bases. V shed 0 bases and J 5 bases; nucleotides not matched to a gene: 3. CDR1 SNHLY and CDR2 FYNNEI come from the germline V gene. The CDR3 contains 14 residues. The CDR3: CASSEAGREDEQYF. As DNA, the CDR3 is TGTGCCAGCAGTGAAGCAGGGCGGGAGGACGAGCAGTACTTC. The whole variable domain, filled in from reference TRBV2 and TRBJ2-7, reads EPEVTQTPSHQVTQMGQEVILRCVPISNHLYFYWYRQILGQKVEFLVSFYNNEISEKSEIFDDQFSVERPDGSNFTLKIRSTKLEDSAMYFCASSEAGREDEQYFGPGTRLTVT.

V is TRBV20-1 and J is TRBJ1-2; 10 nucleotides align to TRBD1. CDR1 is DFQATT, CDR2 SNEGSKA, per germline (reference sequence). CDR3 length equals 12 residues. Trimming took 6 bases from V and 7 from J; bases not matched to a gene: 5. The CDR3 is CSAPTGGGGYTF. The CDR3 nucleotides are TGCAGTGCGCCGACAGGGGGCGGTGGCTACACCTTC.

The CDR3 region has the DNA TGCAGCGTTGAAGATAGTGGGGGAGGCACAGATACGCAGTATTTT. Its translation: CSVEDSGGGTDTQYF. The chain has TRBV29-1 and TRBJ2-3, with D perhaps TRBD1 or TRBD2 (5 bases each). V was cut by 0 bases and J by 1 base, with 11 bases left in between. The germline V gene encodes CDR1 SQVTM and CDR2 ANQGSEA. The CDR3 is 15 amino acids.

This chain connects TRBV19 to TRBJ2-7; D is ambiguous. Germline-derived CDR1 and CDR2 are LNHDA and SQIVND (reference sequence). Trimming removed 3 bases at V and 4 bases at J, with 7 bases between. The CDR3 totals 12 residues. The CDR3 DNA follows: TGTGCCAGTAGTATTTCTGGTTACGAGCAGTACTTC. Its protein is CASSISGYEQYF.

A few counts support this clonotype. The CDR3 DNA reads TGCAGTGCTAGGGGCGGGAGGGCCTGGGAGACCCAGTACTTC. Encoded protein: CSARGGRAWETQYF. The rearrangement links TRBV20-1 to TRBJ2-5, with 9 bases matching TRBD2. Unmatched junction bases numbered 7, after V lost 3 bases and J lost 5 bases. CDR1 DFQATT and CDR2 SNEGSKA come from the germline V gene (reference sequence). The CDR3 spans 14 residues.

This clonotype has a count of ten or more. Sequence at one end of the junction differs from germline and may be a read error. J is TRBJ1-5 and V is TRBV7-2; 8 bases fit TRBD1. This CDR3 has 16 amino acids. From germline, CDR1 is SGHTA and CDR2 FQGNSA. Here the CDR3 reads CASSPDRGLGNQPQHF. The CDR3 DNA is TGCGCCAGCAGCCCCGACAGGGGATTGGGCAATCAGCCCCAGCATTTT.

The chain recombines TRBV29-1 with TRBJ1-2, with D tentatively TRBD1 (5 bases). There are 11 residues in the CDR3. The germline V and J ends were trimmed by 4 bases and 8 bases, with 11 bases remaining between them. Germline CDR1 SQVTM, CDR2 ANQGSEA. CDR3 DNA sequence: TGCAGCGTTGTTTCCGGGGACGGCTACACCTTC. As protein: CSVVSGDGYTF. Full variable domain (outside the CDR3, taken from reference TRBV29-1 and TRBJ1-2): SAVISQKPSRDICQRGTSLTIQCQVDSQVTMMFWYRQQPGQSLTLIATANQGSEATYESGFVIDKFPISRPNLTFSTLTVSNMSPEDSSIYLCSVVSGDGYTFGSGTRLTVV.

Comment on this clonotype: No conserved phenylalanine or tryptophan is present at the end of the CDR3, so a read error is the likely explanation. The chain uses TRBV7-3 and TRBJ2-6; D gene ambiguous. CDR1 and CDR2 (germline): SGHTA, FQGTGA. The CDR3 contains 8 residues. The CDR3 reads CASSQLTS. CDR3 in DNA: TGCGCCAGCAGCCAGCTGACTAGC.